The 25 T cell receptor beta chains below were found in one sample sequenced in a study of blood T cell repertoires in COVID-19. Generated by immunoSEQ multiplex PCR, the TCRdb table keeps only in-frame clones and is missing some. This repertoire shows some 300,000 clones, around 90% found once; its top ten account for about 1.7%. Sequencing was performed on PBMCs or T cells enriched from blood (not recorded which). Receptor source: a middle-aged woman who had recovered from COVID-19.

The chain is built from TRBV6-2 or TRBV6-3 and TRBJ1-1; D gene unclear. V lost 6 bases and J lost 4, with 15 bases in between. Germline CDR1 and CDR2: MNHEY and SVGEGT. This CDR3 spans 14 amino acids. CDR3 residues: CASSPPAGVTEAFF. CDR3 sequence (DNA): TGTGCCAGCAGCCCGCCGGCAGGTGTCACTGAAGCTTTCTTT.

This sequence joins TRBV18 and TRBJ1-4, with D possibly matching TRBD1 (6 bases). The V end was cut by 1 base, the J end by 6 bases, with 9 bases between. Per the germline V gene, CDR1 is KGHSH and CDR2 is LQKENI. CDR3 size: 14 residues. The CDR3 DNA sequence: TGTGCCAGCTCACCACGTCCAGGGGATGAAAAACTGTTTTTT. Translating it yields CASSPRPGDEKLFF.

The rearrangement uses TRBV6-8 and TRBJ2-7; 9 nucleotides match TRBD2. This CDR3 comprises 15 residues. CDR1 is MNHGY, CDR2 SAAAGT, per germline. V shed 7 bases and J 0 bases; nucleotides not matched to a gene: 7. CDR3 bases: TGTGCCAGCACGAACTTGACTAGCGGCTCCTACGAGCAGTACTTC. As protein: CASTNLTSGSYEQYF.

The chain joins TRBV13 to TRBJ1-3; D gene unclear. The CDR3 totals 13 residues. Deletions cut 2 bases from V and 6 bases from J, with 8 bases between. CDR1 and CDR2 (germline): PRHDT, FYEKMQ (reference sequence). The CDR3 bases are TGTGCCAGCAGCTTAACATTGGCAAACACCATATATTTT. Translation: CASSLTLANTIYF. Full variable domain (rest looked up from reference TRBV13 and TRBJ1-3): AAGVIQSPRHLIKEKRETATLKCYPIPRHDTVYWYQQGPGQDPQFLISFYEKMQSDKGSIPDRFSAQQFSDYHSELNMSSLELGDSALYFCASSLTLANTIYFGEGSWLTVV.

This chain connects TRBV15 to TRBJ2-7, with 7 bases lining up with TRBD1. The CDR3 runs to 17 residues. V dropped 0 bases and J dropped 0; count of bases not matched to a gene: 8. The germline V gene has CDR1 LNHNV and CDR2 YYDKDF (reference sequence). CDR3 coding DNA: TGTGCCACCAGCAGAGATCTCAAGGGGGCCGGCTCCTACGAGCAGTACTTC. This sequence encodes CATSRDLKGAGSYEQYF.

The CDR3, as DNA: TGTGCCAGCAGCCAAGACAGGACAGCCTACGAGCAGTACTTC. Translated, it gives CASSQDRTAYEQYF. V and J are TRBV3-1 (or the pseudogene TRBV3-2) and TRBJ2-7, with D possibly TRBD1 on 6 matching bases. This CDR3 spans 14 amino acids. V lost 0 bases and J lost 2, with 8 bases in between. Germline CDR1 is LGHDT and CDR2 is YNNKEL (reference sequence).

This CDR3 reads CASSIGGTGTYNEQFF. As DNA, the CDR3 is TGTGCCAGTAGTATCGGTGGGACAGGGACCTACAATGAGCAGTTCTTC. The chain carries TRBV19 and TRBJ2-1; TRBD1 matches at 9 bases. CDR3 length equals 16 residues. CDR1 LNHDA and CDR2 SQIVND come from the germline V gene (reference sequence). V shed 3 bases, J shed 2 bases, and the junction held 5 bases outside the gene matches.

V gene TRBV7-2 combines with J gene TRBJ2-5, with 15 bases aligning to TRBD2. The CDR3 is 16 amino acids. With V trimmed by 5 bases and J by 6 bases, 7 bases remained unmatched. Germline CDR1 and CDR2: SGHTA and FQGNSA. The CDR3 protein is CASSRGLAGGIQTQYF. CDR3 nucleotide sequence: TGTGCCAGCAGCCGGGGACTAGCGGGAGGAATCCAGACCCAGTACTTC.

The chain joins TRBV4-1 to TRBJ2-2; unclear D gene. The length of the CDR3 is 15 residues. The V gene's germline CDR1 is MGHRA and CDR2 YSYEKL. The ends were cut back, 1 base at V and 1 base at J, with 7 bases in the middle. CDR3 bases: TGCGCCAGCAGCCAAGCCGTTTTGAACACCGGGGAGCTGTTTTTT. Protein sequence: CASSQAVLNTGELFF.

The chain is built from TRBV19 and TRBJ2-5, with D perhaps matching TRBD1 (7 bases). Germline V gene sequence: CDR1 LNHDA, CDR2 SQIVND (reference sequence). The CDR3 runs to 16 residues. The germline V and J ends were trimmed by 5 bases and 5 bases, with 21 bases remaining between them. This CDR3 is CASSPVLLAGQETQYF. DNA of the CDR3: TGTGCCAGTAGTCCCGTCTTGCTGGCGGGACAGGAGACCCAGTACTTC.

This clone is a singleton in its sample. The V gene is TRBV7-9, the J gene TRBJ2-1; TRBD2 matches 9 bases. Germline lookup yields CDR1 SEHNR and CDR2 FQNEAQ (reference sequence). The V gene end was trimmed by 0 bases and the J gene end by 10 bases; junction bases not matched to a gene: 13. This CDR3 comprises 17 residues. CDR3 coding DNA: TGTGCCAGCAGCTTAGCCGGGGCTAGCGGGGCTAAGAACGAGCAGTTCTTC. This encodes CASSLAGASGAKNEQFF.

This clone was detected a few times. The chain joins TRBV7-2 to TRBJ1-5, with D uncertain. Per germline, CDR1 SGHTA and CDR2 FQGNSA. V dropped 1 base and J dropped 6 bases, with 7 bases sitting between them. The CDR3 spans 13 residues. The CDR3 region is CASSLESRQPQHF. For the CDR3, the DNA is TGTGCCAGCAGCTTAGAGTCGCGTCAGCCCCAGCATTTT.

The chain uses TRBV2 and TRBJ1-1; no firm D call. Germline CDR1 reads SNHLY; CDR2 reads FYNNEI. V was clipped by 4 bases and J by 1 base, with 4 bases between them. The CDR3 loop spans 12 amino acids. CDR3 bases: TGTGCCAGCAGTGCTCGGAACACTGAAGCTTTCTTT. Translation gives CASSARNTEAFF. Full variable domain (rest looked up from reference TRBV2 and TRBJ1-1): EPEVTQTPSHQVTQMGQEVILRCVPISNHLYFYWYRQILGQKVEFLVSFYNNEISEKSEIFDDQFSVERPDGSNFTLKIRSTKLEDSAMYFCASSARNTEAFFGQGTRLTVV.

V is TRBV21-1 and J is TRBJ1-5; no DNA check was done on the table's D call, TRBD1. TRBV21-1 represents a pseudogene. This CDR3 is 16 amino acids long. CDR3 sequence reads: CASSKMNRGSNQPQHF. CDR3 sequence (DNA): TGTGCCAGCAGCAAGATGAACAGGGGCAGCAATCAGCCCCAGCATTTT.

This clone has only one observation. The gene calls are TRBV15 and TRBJ1-1, with a possible D match to TRBD1 (6 bases). V dropped 6 bases and J dropped 6 bases, with 11 bases sitting between them. CDR3 length equals 12 residues. From germline, CDR1 is LNHNV and CDR2 YYDKDF (reference sequence). In DNA form, the CDR3 reads TGTGCCACCAGTAGGGGGGGGGCTGAAGCTTTCTTT. Translation gives CATSRGGAEAFF.

This clone occurred once. This chain links TRBV15 with TRBJ2-3; TRBD1 might be the D (6 bases). Trimming pared 3 bases from V and 2 bases from J, leaving 9 bases between. The CDR3 loop spans 14 amino acids. From germline, CDR1 is LNHNV and CDR2 YYDKDF (reference sequence). CDR3 protein: CATSSRDITDTQYF. CDR3 DNA: TGTGCCACCAGCAGCCGGGACATCACAGATACGCAGTATTTT.

V usage is TRBV7-8 and J usage is TRBJ2-1; 7 bases agree with TRBD2. Germline assignment: CDR1 SGHVS and CDR2 FQNEAQ. V dropped 5 bases and J dropped 3; count of bases not matched to a gene: 4. The CDR3 loop spans 14 amino acids. The CDR3 DNA is TGTGCCAGCAGCCAGGGACTAAACTACAATGAGCAGTTCTTC. It yields the protein CASSQGLNYNEQFF.

The chain employs TRBV4-2 and TRBJ1-2, with no clear D. Germline V gene sequence: CDR1 LGHNA, CDR2 YNFKEQ. This CDR3 has 14 amino acids. Trimming took 0 bases from V and 4 from J, leaving 9 bases between them. The CDR3 protein is CASSQDVQPYGYTF. The CDR3 DNA follows: TGTGCCAGCAGCCAAGACGTACAGCCCTATGGCTACACCTTC.

J is TRBJ1-3 and V is TRBV9; 8 bases map to TRBD1. The CDR3 loop spans 15 amino acids. Germline V gene data show CDR1 as SGDLS and CDR2 as YYNGEE. The ends lost 4 bases at V and 4 bases at J; junction bases unmatched: 7. The chain's CDR3 is CASSSDRGAGNTIYF. CDR3 coding DNA: TGTGCCAGCAGCAGCGACAGGGGCGCAGGAAACACCATATATTTT.

The J gene is TRBJ1-4, the V gene TRBV6-5; TRBD1 is a possible D gene (5 bases). Germline V gene data show CDR1 as MNHEY and CDR2 as SVGAGI. CDR3 length equals 12 residues. V gave up 6 bases and J gave up 8 bases, with 10 bases separating them. CDR3 coding DNA: TGTGCCAGCAGGCAGGGCCGGGAAAAACTGTTTTTT. Protein: CASRQGREKLFF.

The table lists this clone with a count of one. At the DNA level, this CDR3 is encoded by other sequences in the same sample as well. This rearrangement joins TRBV12-3 or TRBV12-4 to TRBJ1-2, with D perhaps TRBD1 (5 bases). Trimming left V 5 bases short and J 4 bases short, with 11 bases between. The CDR3 is made up of 13 amino acids. This CDR3 is CASSLQGGYGYTF. The CDR3 DNA reads as TGTGCCAGCAGTCTCCAGGGCGGCTATGGCTACACCTTC.

The rearrangement links TRBV5-1 to TRBJ1-4; TRBD1 matches 7 bases. Germline CDR1 SGHRS, CDR2 YFSETQ. The CDR3 length is 14 residues. Losses at the gene ends were 0 bases for V and 7 bases for J; bases not matched to a gene: 3. The CDR3 sequence is CASSLVAGGEKLFF. The CDR3 DNA reads TGCGCCAGCAGCTTGGTGGCAGGGGGTGAAAAACTGTTTTTT.

The chain couples TRBV14 to TRBJ2-1; TRBD2 matches at 12 bases. V lost 1 base and J lost 4; bases outside the gene matches: 2. In germline, CDR1 is SGHDN, CDR2 FVKESK. CDR3 length: 16 amino acids. Here the CDR3 reads CASSQGGTSGYNEQFF. CDR3 DNA sequence: TGTGCCAGCAGCCAAGGAGGGACTAGCGGGTACAATGAGCAGTTCTTC.

The chain links TRBV6-5 to TRBJ1-6; D call uncertain. The CDR3 totals 14 residues. Germline V lookup: CDR1 MNHEY, CDR2 SVGAGI. The V and J ends lost 5 bases and 7 bases respectively, with 12 bases between them. The CDR3 region is CASSIGRGNSPLHF. The CDR3 bases are TGTGCCAGCAGTATCGGACGGGGAAATTCACCCCTCCACTTT.

The V call is TRBV28, the J call TRBJ2-6; no clear D. Between the trimmed V and J ends, which lost 4 bases and 0 bases, there was a span of 10 bases. The CDR3 sequence is 16 residues long. From germline, CDR1 is MDHEN and CDR2 SYDVKM. CDR3 loop: CASSSPFLSGANVLTF. The CDR3 DNA follows: TGTGCCAGCAGTTCCCCCTTCCTCTCTGGGGCCAACGTCCTGACTTTC. Looking up the rest from reference TRBV28 and TRBJ2-6 gives the full variable domain: DVKVTQSSRYLVKRTGEKVFLECVQDMDHENMFWYRQDPGLGLRLIYFSYDVKMKEKGDIPEGYSVSREKKERFSLILESASTNQTSMYLCASSSPFLSGANVLTFGAGSRLTVL.